The clone carrying this T cell receptor (beta chain) turned up a few times. These data belong to a study of blood T cell repertoires in COVID-19. As for the study in general: T cells, B-cell-depleted T cells, or PBMCs provided the cDNA or gDNA that served as material.

TCRdb's table, derived via immunoSEQ multiplex PCR, lists solely in-frame clones and lacks some. The sample yields a few hundred thousand clones, more than 80% seen once. The length of the CDR3 is 11 residues. Germline loops: CDR1 DFQATT, CDR2 SNEGSKA (reference sequence). Trimming cost V 4 bases and J 11 bases; bases outside gene matches: 5. Material: peripheral blood. The sequence derives from a woman between 25 and 40 years old with active or convalescent COVID-19. The chain joins TRBV20-1 to TRBJ1-5, with 7 bases identical to TRBD1. Here the CDR3 reads CSAINQGAQHF. The CDR3 DNA reads TGCAGTGCTATCAATCAGGGGGCCCAGCATTTT.